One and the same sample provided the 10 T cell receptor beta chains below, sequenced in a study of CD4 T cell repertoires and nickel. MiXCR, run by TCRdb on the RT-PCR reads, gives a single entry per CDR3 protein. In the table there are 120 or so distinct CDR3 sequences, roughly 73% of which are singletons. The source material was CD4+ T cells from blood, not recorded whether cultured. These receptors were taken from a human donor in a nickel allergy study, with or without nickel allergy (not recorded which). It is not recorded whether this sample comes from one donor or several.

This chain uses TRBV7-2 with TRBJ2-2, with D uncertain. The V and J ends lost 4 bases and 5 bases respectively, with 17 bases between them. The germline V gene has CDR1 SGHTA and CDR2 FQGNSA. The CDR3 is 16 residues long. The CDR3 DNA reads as TGTGCCAGCAGCTCAGGCCTGGGCAGGATGACCGGGGAGCTGTTTTTT. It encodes CASSSGLGRMTGELFF.

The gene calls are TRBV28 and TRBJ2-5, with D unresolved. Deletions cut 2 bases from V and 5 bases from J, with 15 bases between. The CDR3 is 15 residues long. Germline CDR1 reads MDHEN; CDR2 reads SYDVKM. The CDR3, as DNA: TGTGCCAGCAGTTTACCCGCCGACGGCTCGGAGACCCAGTACTTC. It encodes CASSLPADGSETQYF.

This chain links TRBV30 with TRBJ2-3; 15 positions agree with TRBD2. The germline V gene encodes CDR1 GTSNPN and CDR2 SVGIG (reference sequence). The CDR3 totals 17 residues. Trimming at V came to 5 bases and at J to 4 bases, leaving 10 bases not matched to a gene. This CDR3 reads CAWVGAWTSGGADTQYF. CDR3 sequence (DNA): TGTGCCTGGGTTGGAGCTTGGACTAGCGGGGGGGCAGATACGCAGTATTTT. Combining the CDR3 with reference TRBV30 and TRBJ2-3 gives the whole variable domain SQTIHQWPATLVQPVGSPLSLECTVEGTSNPNLYWYRQAAGRGLQLLFYSVGIGQISSEVPQNLSASRPQDRQFILSSKKLLLSDSGFYLCAWVGAWTSGGADTQYFGPGTRLTVL.

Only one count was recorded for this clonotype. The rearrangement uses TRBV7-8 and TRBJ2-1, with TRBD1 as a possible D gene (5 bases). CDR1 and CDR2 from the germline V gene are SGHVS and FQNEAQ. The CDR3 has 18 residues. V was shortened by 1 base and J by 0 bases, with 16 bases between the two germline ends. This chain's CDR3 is CASSLDIWGVSSYNEQFF. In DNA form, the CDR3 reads TGTGCCAGCAGCTTAGACATTTGGGGCGTCAGCTCCTACAATGAGCAGTTCTTC.

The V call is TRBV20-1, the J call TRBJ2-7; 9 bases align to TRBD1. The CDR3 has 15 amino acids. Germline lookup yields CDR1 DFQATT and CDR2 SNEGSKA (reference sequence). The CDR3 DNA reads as TGCAGCGCGCAGAGGGGGACAGGGAGCTCCTACGAGCAGTACTTC. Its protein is CSAQRGTGSSYEQYF.

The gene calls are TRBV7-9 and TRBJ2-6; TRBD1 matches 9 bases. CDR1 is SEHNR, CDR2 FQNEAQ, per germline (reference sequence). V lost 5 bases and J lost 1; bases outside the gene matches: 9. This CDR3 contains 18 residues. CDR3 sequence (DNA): TGTGCCAGCAGCCACCCGGGACAGGGTGAATCTGGGGCCAACGTCCTGACTTTC. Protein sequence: CASSHPGQGESGANVLTF. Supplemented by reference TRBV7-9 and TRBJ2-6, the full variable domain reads DTGVSQNPRHKITKRGQNVTFRCDPISEHNRLYWYRQTLGQGPEFLTYFQNEAQLEKSRLLSDRFSAERPKGSFSTLEIQRTEQGDSAMYLCASSHPGQGESGANVLTFGAGSRLTVL.

CDR3 amino acids: CSVEPRWGLGETQYF. The DNA for the CDR3 is TGCAGCGTTGAACCCCGGTGGGGTCTCGGGGAGACCCAGTACTTC. V and J are TRBV29-1 and TRBJ2-5; the D is unclear. This CDR3 comprises 15 residues. Germline V CDR1 and CDR2: SQVTM, ANQGSEA. V was clipped by 2 bases and J by 5 bases, with 18 bases between them.

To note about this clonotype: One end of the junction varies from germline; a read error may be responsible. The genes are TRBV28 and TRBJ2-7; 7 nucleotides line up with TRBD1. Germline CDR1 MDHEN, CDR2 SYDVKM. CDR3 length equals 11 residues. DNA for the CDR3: TGTGCCACCGACTCATTGGGACAGTCAAGCTTC. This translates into CATDSLGQSSF.

CDR3 DNA: TGTGCCAGCAGCCCCGAAGGGGGAACTGGAAACACCATATATTTT. Its protein is CASSPEGGTGNTIYF. The genes are TRBV7-2 and TRBJ1-3, with D possibly matching TRBD1 (6 bases). This CDR3 contains 15 residues. Trimming left V 5 bases short and J 2 bases short, with 13 bases between. Germline V gene sequence: CDR1 SGHTA, CDR2 FQGNSA. Combining the CDR3 with reference TRBV7-2 and TRBJ1-3 gives the whole variable domain GAGVSQSPSNKVTEKGKDVELRCDPISGHTALYWYRQSLGQGLEFLIYFQGNSAPDKSGLPSDRFSAERTGGSVSTLTIQRTQQEDSAVYLCASSPEGGTGNTIYFGEGSWLTVV.

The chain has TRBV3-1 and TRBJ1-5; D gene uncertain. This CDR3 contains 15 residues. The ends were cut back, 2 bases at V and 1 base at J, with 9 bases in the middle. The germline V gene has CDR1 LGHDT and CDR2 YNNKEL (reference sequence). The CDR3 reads CASSQMLGSNQPQHF. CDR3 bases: TGTGCCAGCAGCCAAATGTTGGGGAGCAATCAGCCCCAGCATTTT.